This T cell receptor beta chain was recovered during a study of high-grade serous ovarian cancer treatment subgroups. Study-wide context: On average, 14,192 reads and thousands of unique TCR beta rearrangements were obtained per sample.

Comments on this clone: Its target is not known.

Germline V CDR1 and CDR2: MDHEN, SYDVKM. Deletions cut 4 bases from V and 1 base from J, with 11 bases between. CDR3 length equals 14 residues. Broader study findings: Same-patient tumor repertoires overlapped at roughly 0.095 to 0.79; different patients barely overlapped. Spatial context was lost because tumors were sequenced in bulk.

TCRdb keeps only in-frame clones here, not all; method: immunoSEQ multiplex PCR. Of 35,000 to 45,000 clones listed, 79% are singletons. Tumor tissue was taken before any definitive surgery or chemotherapy was given. The V call is TRBV28, the J call TRBJ2-7; D remains ambiguous. The sequenced sample was tumor tissue. This sequence originates from a human donor with high-grade serous ovarian cancer. In DNA form, the CDR3 reads TGTGCCAGCAGTTATCAGTTGGTATCCTACGAGCAGTACTTC. Its protein is CASSYQLVSYEQYF.